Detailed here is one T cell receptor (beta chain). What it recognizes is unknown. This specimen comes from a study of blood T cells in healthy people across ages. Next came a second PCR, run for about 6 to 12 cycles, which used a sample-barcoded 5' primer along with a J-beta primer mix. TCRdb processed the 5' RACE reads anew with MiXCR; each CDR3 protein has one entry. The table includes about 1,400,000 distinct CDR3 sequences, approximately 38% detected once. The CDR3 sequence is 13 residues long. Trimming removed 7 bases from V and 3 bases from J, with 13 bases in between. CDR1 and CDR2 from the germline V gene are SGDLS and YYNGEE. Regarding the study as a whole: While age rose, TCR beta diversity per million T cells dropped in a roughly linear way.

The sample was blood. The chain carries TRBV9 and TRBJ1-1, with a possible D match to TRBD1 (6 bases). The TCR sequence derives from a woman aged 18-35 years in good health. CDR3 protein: CASAGEGYTEAFF. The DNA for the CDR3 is TGTGCCAGCGCAGGGGAAGGGTACACTGAAGCTTTCTTT.